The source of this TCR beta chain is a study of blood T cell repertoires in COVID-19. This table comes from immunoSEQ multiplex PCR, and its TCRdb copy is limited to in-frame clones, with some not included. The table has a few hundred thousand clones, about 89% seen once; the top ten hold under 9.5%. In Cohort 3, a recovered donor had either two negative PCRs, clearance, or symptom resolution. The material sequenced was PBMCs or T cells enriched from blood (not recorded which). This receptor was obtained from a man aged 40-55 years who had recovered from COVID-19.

CDR3: CASTLETGPGTQYF. The CDR3 DNA reads TGTGCCAGCACACTCGAGACAGGGCCCGGGACCCAGTACTTC. V is TRBV28 and J is TRBJ2-5; TRBD1 matches at 7 bases. The V segment lost 7 bases and the J segment 7 bases; nucleotides outside the gene matches: 12. The CDR3 runs 14 residues. Germline loops: CDR1 MDHEN, CDR2 SYDVKM.